The rows below give T cell receptor beta chains drawn from one sample of a study of blood T cell repertoires in COVID-19. The data were produced by immunoSEQ multiplex PCR, yet TCRdb's version contains in-frame clones alone and is incomplete. The repertoire consists of some 140,000 clones, with approximately 84% occurring once and the leading ten covering roughly 13%. Sequencing was done on a sample of peripheral blood. Source of these receptors: a human donor in a cohort sampled during active COVID-19. The CDR3 runs from the conserved cysteine through the conserved F or W. Each record gives: V gene, D gene, clone size, J gene, CDR3 protein, CDR3 DNA. The D gene is left open where the match is weak. Where a row states a size, it is once, few, many or the class of an expanded clone; other rows omit it.

V: TRBV30; D: -; size: -; J: TRBJ1-2; CDR3: CAWSEAREGPYGYTF; DNA: TGTGCCTGGAGTGAGGCCCGCGAGGGCCCCTATGGCTACACCTTC
V: TRBV6-2/TRBV6-3; D: TRBD1; size: once; J: TRBJ2-3; CDR3: CASSPGTENTDTQYF; DNA: TGTGCCAGCAGTCCCGGGACAGAAAACACAGATACGCAGTATTTT
V: TRBV5-4; D: -; size: -; J: TRBJ1-1; CDR3: CASSRDGTTEAFF; DNA: TGTGCCAGCAGCCGGGACGGGACTACTGAAGCTTTCTTT
V: TRBV28; D: -; size: -; J: TRBJ1-2; CDR3: CASSLVQKSYGYTF; DNA: TGTGCCAGCAGTCTCGTGCAGAAATCCTATGGCTACACCTTC
V: TRBV19; D: TRBD2; size: -; J: TRBJ2-5; CDR3: CASSIAPAGGLGETQYF; DNA: TGTGCCAGTAGTATAGCCCCAGCGGGGGGGCTCGGTGAGACCCAGTACTTC
V: TRBV5-5; D: -; size: -; J: TRBJ1-6; CDR3: CASSLRGLVNSPLHF; DNA: TGTGCCAGCAGCTTGAGGGGACTGGTAAATTCACCCCTCCACTTT
V: TRBV7-7; D: TRBD1; size: -; J: TRBJ2-2; CDR3: CASSTGTGVAGELFF; DNA: TGTGCCAGCAGTACCGGGACAGGGGTGGCCGGGGAGCTGTTTTTT
V: TRBV5-6; D: -; size: -; J: TRBJ1-4; CDR3: CASSGTNATNEKLFF; DNA: TGTGCCAGCAGCGGGACAAATGCAACTAATGAAAAACTGTTTTTT
V: TRBV5-1; D: -; size: -; J: TRBJ2-2; CDR3: CASSLEVPGGELFF; DNA: TGCGCCAGCAGCTTGGAAGTTCCCGGTGGGGAGCTGTTTTTT
V: TRBV30; D: -; size: -; J: TRBJ2-5; CDR3: CAWSEGVETQYF; DNA: TGTGCCTGGAGTGAGGGGGTAGAGACCCAGTACTTC
V: TRBV19; D: TRBD1; size: -; J: TRBJ1-4; CDR3: CASSSRTGGTQKF; DNA: TGTGCCAGTAGTTCGCGGACAGGCGGGACCCAAAAATTT
V: TRBV5-4; D: TRBD1; size: -; J: TRBJ2-3; CDR3: CASSLKGGRTDTQYF; DNA: TGTGCCAGCAGCTTGAAAGGGGGCAGGACAGATACGCAGTATTTT
V: TRBV2; D: TRBD1; size: -; J: TRBJ1-1; CDR3: CASSEEGTGAEAFF; DNA: TGTGCCAGCAGTGAAGAAGGGACAGGGGCTGAAGCTTTCTTT
V: TRBV6-5; D: -; size: -; J: TRBJ2-2; CDR3: CASRRSGDGELFF; DNA: TGTGCCAGCCGTCGTTCAGGGGACGGGGAGCTGTTTTTT
V: TRBV30; D: -; size: -; J: TRBJ1-2; CDR3: CAWSGGQLNYGYTF; DNA: TGTGCCTGGAGCGGAGGCCAGCTTAACTATGGCTACACCTTC
V: TRBV3-1/TRBV3-2; D: -; size: -; J: TRBJ1-4; CDR3: CASSQLVRSNEKLFF; DNA: TGTGCCAGCAGCCAGCTCGTCCGGTCTAATGAAAAACTGTTTTTT
V: TRBV5-4; D: TRBD2; size: -; J: TRBJ2-1; CDR3: CASSSISGGSYNEQFF; DNA: TGTGCCAGCAGCTCGATTAGCGGGGGCTCCTACAATGAGCAGTTCTTC
V: TRBV5-1; D: -; size: -; J: TRBJ2-7; CDR3: CASSVPDTTYEQYF; DNA: TGCGCCAGCAGCGTCCCGGACACTACCTACGAGCAGTACTTC
V: TRBV9; D: -; size: -; J: TRBJ1-5; CDR3: CASSVTGDQPQHF; DNA: TGTGCCAGCAGCGTAACGGGGGATCAGCCCCAGCATTTT
V: TRBV12-3/TRBV12-4; D: -; size: -; J: TRBJ1-1; CDR3: CASGLYPNTEAFF; DNA: TGTGCCAGCGGGCTGTACCCGAACACTGAAGCTTTCTTT
V: TRBV30; D: -; size: -; J: TRBJ1-5; CDR3: CAWSEGPNQPQHF; DNA: TGTGCCTGGAGTGAGGGGCCGAATCAGCCCCAGCATTTT
V: TRBV29-1; D: TRBD1; size: -; J: TRBJ2-2; CDR3: CSVAGGAGGVGTGELFF; DNA: TGCAGCGTCGCCGGCGGGGCAGGGGGCGTCGGGACCGGGGAGCTGTTTTTT
V: TRBV18; D: -; size: -; J: TRBJ2-7; CDR3: CASSISHEQYF; DNA: TGTGCCAGCTCAATCTCTCACGAGCAGTACTTC
V: TRBV29-1; D: -; size: -; J: TRBJ1-1; CDR3: CSAGGLFEAFF; DNA: TGCAGCGCCGGGGGACTTTTCGAAGCTTTCTTT
V: TRBV6-6; D: -; size: few; J: TRBJ1-5; CDR3: CASSFSVDQPQHF; DNA: TGTGCCAGCAGTTTCTCCGTCGATCAGCCCCAGCATTTT
V: TRBV15; D: TRBD1; size: -; J: TRBJ2-3; CDR3: CATKQDRGHTDTQYF; DNA: TGTGCCACCAAGCAGGACAGGGGCCACACAGATACGCAGTATTTT
V: TRBV5-1; D: TRBD1; size: -; J: TRBJ2-1; CDR3: CASSDYPGTDYNEQFF; DNA: TGCGCCAGCAGCGACTACCCCGGGACAGACTACAATGAGCAGTTCTTC
V: TRBV13; D: -; size: -; J: TRBJ2-1; CDR3: CASSSTGIGTYNEQFF; DNA: TGTGCCAGCAGCTCTACAGGGATAGGGACCTACAATGAGCAGTTCTTC
V: TRBV29-1; D: TRBD1; size: -; J: TRBJ2-7; CDR3: CSVRTGGPYEQYF; DNA: TGCAGCGTGCGGACAGGGGGACCCTACGAGCAGTACTTC
V: TRBV2; D: -; size: -; J: TRBJ2-2; CDR3: CASGRGTGELFF; DNA: TGTGCCAGCGGCCGCGGCACCGGGGAGCTGTTTTTT
V: TRBV19; D: TRBD1; size: -; J: TRBJ2-7; CDR3: CASSGQGSSYEQYF; DNA: TGTGCCAGTAGCGGACAGGGGTCATCCTACGAGCAGTACTTC
V: TRBV3-1/TRBV3-2; D: -; size: -; J: TRBJ2-5; CDR3: CASSQDPGSAETQYF; DNA: TGTGCCAGCAGCCAAGATCCGGGGAGCGCGGAGACCCAGTACTTC
V: TRBV5-4; D: -; size: -; J: TRBJ2-7; CDR3: CASSFLQGIEGEQYF; DNA: TGTGCCAGCAGCTTCCTACAGGGAATCGAGGGCGAGCAGTACTTT
V: TRBV9; D: -; size: -; J: TRBJ1-2; CDR3: CASSVLGDYGYTF; DNA: TGTGCCAGCAGCGTACTCGGGGACTATGGCTACACCTTC
V: TRBV7-9; D: TRBD1; size: -; J: TRBJ1-1; CDR3: CASSPSDGDRTEAFF; DNA: TGTGCCAGCAGCCCCTCCGACGGGGACAGGACTGAAGCTTTCTTT
V: TRBV4-1; D: -; size: -; J: TRBJ2-5; CDR3: CASSPQGLAAPETQYF; DNA: TGCGCCAGCAGCCCCCAGGGGCTAGCAGCCCCGGAGACCCAGTACTTC
V: TRBV9; D: -; size: once; J: TRBJ2-1; CDR3: CASSLLGDGGTGQFF; DNA: TGTGCCAGCAGCCTCCTGGGGGACGGCGGGACGGGGCAGTTCTTC
V: TRBV5-1; D: -; size: once; J: TRBJ2-5; CDR3: CASSRGEVGETQYF; DNA: TGCGCCAGCAGCCGCGGAGAGGTCGGGGAGACCCAGTACTTC
V: TRBV3-1/TRBV3-2; D: -; size: -; J: TRBJ1-2; CDR3: CASSQGETQGMVYGYTF; DNA: TGTGCCAGCAGCCAAGGGGAGACACAGGGCATGGTATATGGCTACACCTTC
V: TRBV30; D: -; size: -; J: TRBJ2-6; CDR3: CAWSVLSAYSGANVLTF; DNA: TGTGCCTGGAGTGTACTCTCTGCTTACTCTGGGGCCAACGTCCTGACTTTC
V: TRBV11-3; D: TRBD2; size: -; J: TRBJ2-3; CDR3: CASSSTSGGRNTQYF; DNA: TGTGCCAGCAGCTCGACTAGCGGGGGAAGGAATACGCAGTATTTT
V: TRBV9; D: -; size: -; J: TRBJ2-1; CDR3: CASSVYPELSRDNEQFF; DNA: TGTGCCAGCAGCGTATACCCGGAACTTTCTAGAGACAATGAGCAGTTCTTC
V: TRBV14; D: TRBD2; size: once; J: TRBJ2-5; CDR3: CASSQEALAGQETQYF; DNA: TGTGCCAGCAGCCAAGAAGCCCTAGCGGGACAAGAGACCCAGTACTTC
V: TRBV7-2; D: TRBD1; size: -; J: TRBJ1-3; CDR3: CASSYNGQGAGNTIYF; DNA: TGTGCCAGCAGCTACAACGGACAGGGGGCTGGAAACACCATATATTTT
V: TRBV2; D: -; size: -; J: TRBJ1-1; CDR3: CASTQEAMNTEAFF; DNA: TGTGCCAGCACCCAAGAGGCCATGAACACTGAAGCTTTCTTT
V: TRBV7-9; D: TRBD2; size: -; J: TRBJ2-3; CDR3: CASSLGAGESTDTQYF; DNA: TGTGCCAGCAGCTTAGGGGCGGGGGAGAGCACAGATACGCAGTATTTT
V: TRBV5-8; D: -; size: -; J: TRBJ2-1; CDR3: CASSFTGRSYNEQFF; DNA: TGTGCCAGCAGCTTCACAGGGCGTTCCTACAATGAGCAGTTCTTC
V: TRBV10-3; D: -; size: -; J: TRBJ2-1; CDR3: CAISVSGGSANEQFF; DNA: TGTGCCATCAGTGTAAGTGGGGGCTCGGCCAATGAGCAGTTCTTC